The T cell receptor (beta chain) under discussion was sequenced for a study of tumor-infiltrating lymphocytes in primary liver carcinoma. Study-level information: Male and female patients aged 30 to 69 years made up the cohort.

Without any cell sorting, about 19-31 mg of bulk tissue yielded co-extracted RNA and DNA. Details on this clonotype: One end of the junction is discordant with germline, which a read error may explain.

Priming with a constant-region primer yielded TCR beta cDNA from roughly 500 ng total RNA. Three nested multiplex PCR rounds, a slightly modified ARM-PCR method, built the TCR beta libraries. Each of the first two PCR rounds ran nine to ten cycles with TRBV1-TRBV30 forward and C-beta reverse primers. TCRdb processed the multiplex PCR reads anew with MiXCR; each CDR3 protein has one entry. The profile shows about 75,000 distinct CDR3 sequences, 69% of them singletons. The CDR3 is 15 amino acids. Germline V gives CDR1 MNHNS, CDR2 SASEGT. Sequencing was performed on tumor-adjacent normal liver tissue. V is TRBV6-1 and J is TRBJ2-1; D might be TRBD2 (5 bases). The sequence derives from a man between 40 and 49 years old with primary liver carcinoma and hepatitis B virus infection. CDR3 DNA sequence: TGTGCCAGCAGTGCGCTGTCGGGGAACTACAATGAGCATTTCTTC. Translating it yields CASSALSGNYNEHFF.